This paragraph reports one T cell receptor beta chain. Assay used: immunoSEQ multiplex PCR; TCRdb lists only in-frame clones, some missing. In the table there are fewer than 80,000 clones, 80% to 95% of which are singletons. Germline values: CDR1 LNHDA, CDR2 SQIVND (reference sequence). Losses at the gene ends were 5 bases for V and 0 bases for J; bases not matched to a gene: 10. The CDR3 loop spans 17 amino acids. The sample comes from a study of blood T cell repertoires in COVID-19. The TCR originated in a human donor in a cohort sampled during active COVID-19. J is TRBJ1-2 and V is TRBV19; TRBD1 agrees at 9 bases. Material for sequencing was peripheral blood. The CDR3 sequence is CASSLRTGALSNYGYTF. The CDR3 DNA reads TGTGCCAGTAGTCTCCGGACAGGGGCCTTGTCTAACTATGGCTACACCTTC.